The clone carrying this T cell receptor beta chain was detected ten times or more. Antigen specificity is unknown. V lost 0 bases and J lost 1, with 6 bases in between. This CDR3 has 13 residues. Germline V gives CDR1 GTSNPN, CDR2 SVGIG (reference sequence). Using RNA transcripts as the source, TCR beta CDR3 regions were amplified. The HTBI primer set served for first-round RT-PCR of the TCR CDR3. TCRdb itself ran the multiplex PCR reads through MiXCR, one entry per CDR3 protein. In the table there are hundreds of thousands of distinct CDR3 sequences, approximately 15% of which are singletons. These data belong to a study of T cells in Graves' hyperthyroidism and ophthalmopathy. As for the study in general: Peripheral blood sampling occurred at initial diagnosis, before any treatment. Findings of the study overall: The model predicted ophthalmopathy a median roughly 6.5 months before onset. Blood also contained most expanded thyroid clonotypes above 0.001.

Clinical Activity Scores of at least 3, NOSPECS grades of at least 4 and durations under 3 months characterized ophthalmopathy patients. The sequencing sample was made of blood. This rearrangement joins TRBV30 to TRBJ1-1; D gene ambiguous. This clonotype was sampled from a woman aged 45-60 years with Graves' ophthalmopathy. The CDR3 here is CAWSVTQNTEAFF. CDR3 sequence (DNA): TGTGCCTGGAGTGTGACGCAGAACACTGAAGCTTTCTTT.